This entry lists 25 T cell receptor beta chains sequenced from one sample in a study of prognosis after radiotherapy for stage I lung cancer. Multiplex PCR, run in two rounds, amplified TCR beta CDR3 from genomic DNA. Each TRBV and TRBJ gene had its own primer in the first PCR round. TCRdb re-called the multiplex PCR reads with MiXCR, one entry per CDR3 protein. The sample shows fewer than 15,000 distinct CDR3 sequences, about 46% of them seen only once. The sequenced sample was PBMCs, obtained before or after stereotactic body radiation therapy (not recorded which). The receptors were sampled from a donor aged 50 or older with non-small cell lung cancer.

In its sample, this clonotype ranks as medium-sized (0.01 to 0.1%). The genes are TRBV19 and TRBJ2-2; 7 positions match TRBD1. Losses at the gene ends were 4 bases for V and 2 bases for J; bases not matched to a gene: 4. The CDR3 covers 15 residues. Germline values: CDR1 LNHDA, CDR2 SQIVND (reference sequence). DNA for the CDR3: TGTGCCAGTAGTACGGGGACAGCTAACACCGGGGAGCTGTTTTTT. This sequence encodes CASSTGTANTGELFF.

This clonotype has ten or more counts. The V and J genes are TRBV7-2 and TRBJ2-5, with a possible D match to TRBD2 (6 bases). The CDR3 contains 14 residues. V lost 5 bases and J lost 3, with 13 bases in between. Germline lookup yields CDR1 SGHTA and CDR2 FQGNSA. This CDR3 reads CASSPGDVKETQYF. The CDR3 coding sequence is TGTGCCAGCAGCCCGGGGGACGTAAAAGAGACCCAGTACTTC. Supplemented by reference TRBV7-2 and TRBJ2-5, the full variable domain reads GAGVSQSPSNKVTEKGKDVELRCDPISGHTALYWYRQSLGQGLEFLIYFQGNSAPDKSGLPSDRFSAERTGGSVSTLTIQRTQQEDSAVYLCASSPGDVKETQYFGPGTRLLVL.

This clonotype was counted ten times or more. V gene TRBV28 combines with J gene TRBJ1-5; D possibly corresponds to TRBD1 (5 bases). V was trimmed by 3 bases and J by 4 bases, leaving 16 bases between them. The CDR3 runs 16 residues. Germline CDR1 is MDHEN and CDR2 is SYDVKM. Here the CDR3 reads CASSLEIMRGNQPQHF. The DNA of the CDR3 is TGTGCCAGCAGTTTGGAGATCATGAGGGGAAATCAGCCCCAGCATTTT.

This clonotype is deemed medium-sized. The chain links TRBV20-1 to TRBJ1-2, with 7 bases fitting TRBD1. The J segment lost 1 base and the V segment lost 5 bases, leaving 4 bases of the junction unmatched. Germline V gives CDR1 DFQATT, CDR2 SNEGSKA (reference sequence). The CDR3 consists of 13 residues. CDR3 bases: TGCAGTGCTGCCGGGACAGTTAACTATGGCTACACCTTC. This codes for CSAAGTVNYGYTF.

The V gene is TRBV6-5, the J gene TRBJ2-7, with D possibly TRBD1 on 5 matching bases. CDR1 is MNHEY, CDR2 SVGAGI, per germline. Trimming stripped 4 bases from V and 3 bases from J, with 13 bases between. The CDR3 runs 14 residues. The CDR3: CASSLSRADYEQYF. The CDR3 DNA is TGTGCCAGCAGTTTATCCAGGGCTGACTACGAGCAGTACTTC.

This clonotype is medium-sized (0.01 to 0.1%) by share. This chain links TRBV7-8 with TRBJ2-3; 9 bases match TRBD2. CDR3 size: 15 residues. V was clipped by 5 bases and J by 0 bases; unmatched bases: 3. The germline CDR1 and CDR2 sequences are SGHVS and FQNEAQ. CDR3 sequence (DNA): TGTGCCAGCAGCCCTACTAGCGGGAGCACAGATACGCAGTATTTT. This codes for CASSPTSGSTDTQYF. The full variable domain, in which reference TRBV7-8 and TRBJ2-3 provide the parts outside the CDR3, is GAGVSQSPRYKVAKRGQDVALRCDPISGHVSLFWYQQALGQGPEFLTYFQNEAQLDKSGLPSDRFFAERPEGSVSTLKIQRTQQEDSAVYLCASSPTSGSTDTQYFGPGTRLTVL.

Notes on this clonotype: This clone may be a read error of a much larger clone one base away. The chain carries TRBV7-3 and TRBJ2-1; maybe TRBD1 (6 bases). There are 17 residues in the CDR3. The V and J ends lost 2 bases and 3 bases respectively, with 17 bases between them. Germline values: CDR1 SGHTA, CDR2 FQGTGA. CDR3 DNA: TGTGCCAGCAGCTTAGGGGGCTCGTGGGGTTTCTACAATGAGCAGTTCTTC. Its protein product is CASSLGGSWGFYNEQFF.

This clonotype was observed once. This likely stems from a read error, as it lies one base from a far larger clone. This chain links TRBV6-5 with TRBJ1-5, with D unresolved. Looked up from germline, CDR1 is MNHEY and CDR2 is SVGAGI. The CDR3 is 13 residues long. The CDR3 reads CDSVRQNNQPQHF. CDR3 bases: TGTGACAGCGTCCGGCAGAATAATCAGCCCCAGCATTTT.

As for this clonotype: Mismatch with germline at one junction end may stem from a read error. This sequence joins TRBV7-9 and TRBJ2-6, with TRBD1 matching 8 bases. This CDR3 is built from 17 residues. Germline CDR1 is SEHNR and CDR2 is FQNEAQ (reference sequence). CDR3 region: CASRLGQGGSGANVLAF. DNA for the CDR3: TGTGCCAGCAGACTCGGACAGGGTGGGTCTGGGGCCAACGTCCTGGCTTTC.

This clonotype ranks as medium-sized. The rearrangement joins TRBV28 to TRBJ2-1, with D perhaps TRBD2 (6 bases). V shed 3 bases and J shed 6 bases, with 9 bases lying between them. The CDR3 has 13 residues. Germline CDR1 MDHEN, CDR2 SYDVKM. CDR3 loop: CASSLMRGNEQFF. The CDR3, as DNA: TGTGCCAGCAGTTTGATGCGGGGCAATGAGCAGTTCTTC.

A note on this clonotype: Germline is not matched at one junction end, which may reflect a read error. This CDR3 is CSAPHQEETKNF. CDR3 coding DNA: TGCAGTGCTCCCCACCAGGAAGAGACCAAGAACTTC. This chain links TRBV20-1 with TRBJ2-5; no definite D call. The CDR3 is 12 residues long. Germline V gene sequence: CDR1 DFQATT, CDR2 SNEGSKA (reference sequence).

The CDR3: CASSWDRGSYEQYF. The CDR3, as DNA: TGTGCCAGTAGTTGGGACAGGGGGTCCTACGAGCAGTACTTC. The V call is TRBV19, the J call TRBJ2-7, with 11 bases that match TRBD1. Germline V lookup: CDR1 LNHDA, CDR2 SQIVND (reference sequence). V lost 5 bases and J lost 1; bases outside the gene matches: 1. The CDR3 runs to 14 residues.

This clonotype was picked up a small number of times. The chain links TRBV19 to TRBJ1-3; D gene ambiguous. Trimming removed 0 bases from V and 1 base from J, with 10 bases in between. The CDR3 is 16 residues long. Germline V gene data show CDR1 as LNHDA and CDR2 as SQIVND (reference sequence). DNA of the CDR3: TGTGCCAGTAGTATAGACGGCGGATCTTCTGGAAACACCATATATTTT. It is translated as CASSIDGGSSGNTIYF.

A word on this clonotype: The junction differs from germline at one of its ends, possibly a read error. The rearrangement uses TRBV6-4 and TRBJ2-1, with 15 bases identical to TRBD2. CDR3 length: 20 residues. Germline V gene data show CDR1 as MRHNA and CDR2 as SNTAGT. This CDR3 reads CASSEPYAGGTSGRTNEKFF. DNA for the CDR3: TGTGCCAGCAGTGAACCCTACGCGGGCGGGACTAGCGGGAGGACAAATGAGAAGTTCTTC.

To note about this clonotype: Since a far larger clone is one base different, this is likely a read error. The chain joins TRBV7-8 to TRBJ2-3; possible D gene TRBD2, 5 bases. Germline V lookup: CDR1 SGHVS, CDR2 FQNEAQ. This CDR3 spans 15 amino acids. The CDR3 spells CASSPSRGSTDTQCF. The CDR3 DNA reads as TGTGCCAGCAGTCCCTCGAGAGGGTCCACAGATACGCAGTGTTTT.

This sequence joins TRBV5-6 and TRBJ2-5; 7 nucleotides match TRBD2. CDR1 is SGHDT and CDR2 is YYEEEE in the germline V gene. The CDR3 loop spans 15 amino acids. The trim removed 4 bases at V and 5 bases at J, leaving 11 bases unmatched. The CDR3 region is CASSALPGEGETQYF. CDR3 bases: TGTGCCAGCAGCGCCCTACCGGGGGAGGGGGAGACCCAGTACTTC.

This clonotype came up many times. This chain uses TRBV29-1 with TRBJ2-1; D assignment may be TRBD1 or TRBD2 (5 bases each). Trimming cost V 5 bases and J 5 bases, with 10 bases left between them. The germline gives CDR1 SQVTM, CDR2 ANQGSEA. The CDR3 runs 12 residues. The CDR3 protein is CSVPEGNNEQFF. DNA for the CDR3: TGCAGCGTTCCAGAGGGGAACAATGAGCAGTTCTTC.

As for this clonotype: This likely came from a read error, as a far larger clone is one base away. J is TRBJ2-2 and V is TRBV7-8; TRBD2 matches at 7 bases. Germline assignment: CDR1 SGHVS and CDR2 FQNEAQ. CDR3 length: 14 amino acids. V was pared by 2 bases and J by 8 bases, with 5 bases of the junction left unmatched. CDR3 sequence reads: CASSLCGGSGELFF. In DNA, the CDR3 is TGTGCCAGCAGCTTATGCGGCGGGAGTGGGGAGCTGTTTTTT.

The chain joins TRBV19 to TRBJ2-1; TRBD2 matches 8 bases. The V segment lost 5 bases and the J segment 6 bases; nucleotides outside the gene matches: 3. The germline V gene has CDR1 LNHDA and CDR2 SQIVND (reference sequence). The CDR3 is made up of 13 amino acids. In nucleotides, the CDR3 is TGTGCCAGTAGTGATACTAGCGGCAATGAGCAGTTCTTC. Translated: CASSDTSGNEQFF.

In its sample, this clonotype was seen many times. The chain joins TRBV12-3 or TRBV12-4 to TRBJ1-5; the D is unclear. This CDR3 spans 17 amino acids. V lost 3 bases to trimming and J lost 0 bases, with 15 bases between them. The DNA for the CDR3 is TGTGCCAGCAGTTTCGGTTTAGGGATGAATAGCAATCAGCCCCAGCATTTT. Its protein is CASSFGLGMNSNQPQHF.

This clonotype is medium-sized in the sample. The J gene is TRBJ2-1, the V gene TRBV7-6; D assignment may be TRBD1 or TRBD2 (5 bases each). The CDR3 contains 14 residues. V was trimmed by 5 bases and J by 6 bases, leaving 14 bases between them. Germline-derived CDR1 and CDR2 are SGHVS and FNYEAQ. The CDR3 reads CASSLYPGPNEQFF. The CDR3 DNA sequence: TGTGCCAGCAGCCTCTACCCGGGGCCCAATGAGCAGTTCTTC.

On this clonotype itself: Germline and junction disagree at one end, which may indicate a read error. The chain joins TRBV6-1 to TRBJ1-5, with D possibly matching TRBD1 (6 bases). The CDR3 covers 16 residues. Germline CDR1 and CDR2: MNHNS and SASEGT. The CDR3: CVTSRAGDLGNQPQHF. CDR3 DNA: TGTGTCACTTCAAGGGCAGGGGACTTAGGCAATCAGCCACAGCATTTT.

This clonotype is medium-sized in the sample. The chain joins TRBV4-3 to TRBJ2-3; D ambiguous. V was pared by 1 base and J by 3 bases, with 5 bases between. Germline assignment: CDR1 LGHNA and CDR2 YSLEER. The CDR3 has 13 residues. CDR3 amino acids: CASSQAGTDTQYF. As DNA, the CDR3 is TGCGCCAGCAGCCAAGCTGGGACAGATACGCAGTATTTT.

V is TRBV20-1 and J is TRBJ2-5; 12 bases are shared with TRBD2. V was clipped by 5 bases and J by 5 bases; unmatched bases: 9. CDR1 is DFQATT and CDR2 is SNEGSKA in the germline V gene (reference sequence). This CDR3 is 15 amino acids long. The CDR3, as DNA: TGCAGTGCTCGCCTTCTAGCGGGAGGGCGTGAGACCCAGTACTTC. Protein sequence: CSARLLAGGRETQYF.

Concerning this clonotype: A junction end diverges from the germline sequence, so it may reflect a read error. The J gene is TRBJ1-2, the V gene TRBV30; 10 nucleotides match TRBD1. Germline V CDR1 and CDR2: GTSNPN, SVGIG (reference sequence). The CDR3 sequence is 13 residues long. The CDR3 nucleotides are TGTGCCTGGAGTAGGACAGGGGGATACGGCTACACCTTT. It encodes CAWSRTGGYGYTF. The entire variable domain, with the rest obtained from reference TRBV30 and TRBJ1-2, is as follows: SQTIHQWPATLVQPVGSPLSLECTVEGTSNPNLYWYRQAAGRGLQLLFYSVGIGQISSEVPQNLSASRPQDRQFILSSKKLLLSDSGFYLCAWSRTGGYGYTFGSGTRLTVV.